Detailed here is one T cell receptor (beta chain). Its antigen is still unknown. Base qualities were left out, and no much larger clone turns up one base away. The treatment or condition label, as the study defines it: 15 to 20 received Ad26.COV2.S at low or high dose, single or two shots; 5 received placebo; per-sample allocation not given. Repertoires of vaccine and placebo recipients were sequenced from samples collected on day 63 after the first injection. In Cohort 1b, roughly 26 adults aged 18-55 years were enrolled at a single site in Boston, USA, between 29 July and 7 August 2020. Ad26.COV2.S was a replication-incompetent adenovirus type 26 vector that expressed a prefusion-stabilized SARS-CoV-2 spike protein derived from the original Wuhan strain. This sample is drawn from a study of Ad26.COV2.S vaccination and SARS-CoV-2 variants (dated by TCRdb to the early 2020s). Background on the whole study: Donors in the vaccine arm were drawn from COV1001, a multicentre, randomized, double-blind, placebo-controlled phase I-IIa trial testing Ad26.COV2.S in healthy adults. Ad26.COV2.S was administered intramuscularly at 5 x 10^10 or 1 x 10^11 viral particles, either as a single shot or as two shots given 56 days apart. Sequencing of the TCRbeta repertoire served to evaluate the specificity and breadth of SARS-CoV-2-reactive T cell receptors following Ad26.COV2.S vaccination. A total of 32 samples were included in the TCR-sequenced set, comprising roughly 19 Ad26.COV2.S vaccine recipients, 5 placebo recipients and 8 SARS-CoV-2 convalescent individuals. Trial participants were randomized into five groups of five: low-dose or high-dose Ad26.COV2.S given once or twice, or placebo on both occasions. Throughout the experiments and outcome assessment, investigators stayed blinded to trial group allocation.

According to the germline V gene, CDR1 reads SGHRS and CDR2 reads YFSETQ. The germline V and J ends show losses of 3 bases and 8 bases respectively, and no gene match explains 5 bases of the junction. The CDR3 sequence holds 14 residues, the cysteine and phenylalanine included. Left in the record is the CDR3 DNA by itself, 42 bases read in frame from the first base. The immunoSEQ Assay was the method used to sequence TCRbeta CDR3 regions. After extraction, genomic DNA underwent amplification by bias-controlled multiplex PCR, followed by high-throughput sequencing. As for the authors' bioinformatics: To quantify the absolute abundance of every unique TCRbeta CDR3 region, sequences were collapsed and filtered. Usable DNA was measured by amplifying reference genes present in all nucleated cells, and TCRbeta template counts were normalized to that usable DNA to estimate T cell fraction. Repertoire TCRs were annotated as SARS-CoV-2-specific when V gene, CDR3 amino acid sequence and J gene were exactly matched to a known reactive TCR set. The reference SARS-CoV-2 TCR set was obtained from MIRA and was filtered for enrichment in COVID-19-positive ImmuneCODE repertoires, whereby public or cross-reactive TCRs were removed. Drawing on the MIRA antigens, annotated TCRs were analysed further at the level of specific ORF or position within ORF. Breadth was defined as annotated unique rearrangements over total unique productive rearrangements; depth was the summed frequency of those rearrangements. Two-sided Wilcoxon rank-sum tests were used to compare TCR breadth between groups. TCRdb took this table from immuneACCESS and kept in-frame rearrangements with V and J called. Such tables lack part of the clones; where checked against another copy, unresolved V genes explain under half of the gap, and the rest is unexplained. V, J and clone size derive from that table, while D and trimming were established from the DNA sequence. Within this sample are a few hundred thousand clones, with 83% of them counted one time only. Together, the top ten hold about 8% of the sample.

What the study reported, not specific to this receptor: After vaccination, substantial breadth of spike-specific CD8+ and CD4+ T cell responses was reported. According to the authors, total T cell responses may have been underestimated by the TCR breadth and depth analyses. Comparing responses between vaccine doses or regimens was not something the study was powered to do. Comparable non-spike TCR breadth was observed between vaccine and placebo recipients, consistent with only spike being contained in the vaccine. Ad26.COV2.S recipients had higher spike-specific TCR breadth than placebo recipients (P = 0.0014).

The sequence was collected from a person between 18 and 65 years old who received the Ad26.COV2.S COVID-19 vaccine or a placebo. The starting material was peripheral blood, obtained in a trial of Ad26.COV2.S vaccine versus placebo. The sequence is built from TRBV5-1 and TRBJ2-3, and 11 bases in between align with TRBD1. The CDR3 loop reads CASSWTGGAGTQYF. The DNA sequence follows: TGCGCCAGCAGCTGGACAGGGGGCGCGGGTACGCAGTATTTT.